Here is one T cell receptor (beta chain) with its context. These data originate in a study of cytomegalovirus exposure and HLA in healthy donors. Primers included in the PCR were 60 Vbeta and 13 Jbeta primers. Repertoires were generated with immunoSEQ multiplex PCR, while TCRdb's copy carries only in-frame clones and drops some. The sample carries more than 90,000 clones, roughly 80% recorded once. Trimming removed 2 bases from V and 6 bases from J, with 13 bases in between. Germline values: CDR1 SGHDT, CDR2 YYEEEE. The CDR3 runs to 14 residues. Sequences were obtained from PBMCs. The genes are TRBV5-6 and TRBJ2-3; D may be TRBD1 (6 bases). The clonotype originates from a woman aged 55-70 years in good health and CMV-seronegative. The CDR3 region is CASSLTQGWDTQYF. The CDR3 nucleotides are TGTGCCAGCAGCTTAACCCAGGGGTGGGATACGCAGTATTTT.